This is a list of T cell receptor beta chains from one sample in a study of blood T cell repertoires in COVID-19. Profiling relied on immunoSEQ multiplex PCR, and the TCRdb table lists in-frame clones only, not all of them. The table lists roughly 95,000 clones, 70% to 85% of them singletons. Sequencing input: peripheral blood. All receptors come from a human donor in a cohort sampled during active COVID-19. Each CDR3 is given without its conserved first and last residue. Each record gives: V gene, CDR3 protein.

TRBV7-9,ASSRQPTGELF
TRBV9,ASSVDRGLGANYGYT
TRBV6-2/TRBV6-3,ASSLGLAGTGELF
TRBV6-5,ASSDPARGLVEAF
TRBV7-9,ASSLSGTGYYGYT
TRBV3-1/TRBV3-2,ASSQAYRAATEAF
TRBV19,ASRKDSSYGYT
TRBV4-3,ASSQGERGGWEQF
TRBV4-1,ASSQLAGTYNEQF
TRBV7-2,ASSFTSGGNTDTQY
TRBV9,ASSKGQSANQPQH
TRBV5-1,ASSGQGGIDTQY
TRBV12-1,ASSFAQDNSPLH
TRBV7-2,ASSEGGYGYT
TRBV5-4,ASSFDTNTEAF
TRBV5-1,ASSYRGHNEQF